Following are 8 T cell receptor beta chains from one sample sequenced in a study of T-cell reconstitution after alpha-beta-depleted transplantation in children. Unique molecular identifiers were incorporated into the prepared TCRbeta library. Each CDR3 protein gets one entry after TCRdb re-called the PCR reads with MiXCR. The table records almost 400,000 distinct CDR3 sequences, roughly 22% of them present only once. The sample was PBMCs from the stem cell graft donor, taken from the stem cell graft. The receptors here all came from a human donor who donated a stem cell graft to a child with acute myeloid leukemia.

The table lists this clonotype with a few counts. The chain uses TRBV5-1 and TRBJ2-6; no firm D call. The CDR3 runs to 17 residues. Germline CDR1 SGHRS, CDR2 YFSETQ. Trimming removed 0 bases from V and 2 bases from J, with 12 bases in between. For the CDR3, the DNA is TGCGCCAGCAGCTTGGTCGTTGACGGTCCTGGGGCCAACGTCCTGACTTTC. Protein product: CASSLVVDGPGANVLTF. The full variable domain, its missing parts supplied by reference TRBV5-1 and TRBJ2-6, is KAGVTQTPRYLIKTRGQQVTLSCSPISGHRSVSWYQQTPGQGLQFLFEYFSETQRNKGNFPGRFSGRQFSNSRSEMNVSTLELGDSALYLCASSLVVDGPGANVLTFGAGSRLTVL.

The sample holds a few counts of this clonotype. The rearrangement links TRBV29-1 to TRBJ1-2; D unresolved. V was pared by 3 bases and J by 8 bases, with 10 bases between. The V gene's germline CDR1 is SQVTM and CDR2 ANQGSEA. This CDR3 has 11 residues. CDR3 region: CSVDTARGYTF. For the CDR3, the DNA is TGCAGCGTTGACACAGCCCGGGGCTACACCTTC.

This clonotype was detected ten times or more. This sequence joins TRBV29-1 and TRBJ2-7; tentative D call: TRBD2 (6 bases). Germline V gene data show CDR1 as SQVTM and CDR2 as ANQGSEA. This CDR3 has 13 residues. Trimming took 4 bases from V and 3 from J, leaving 13 bases between them. This CDR3 is CSVGSGVNYEQYF. CDR3 in DNA: TGCAGCGTTGGTTCGGGGGTGAACTACGAGCAGTACTTC.

This clonotype was counted a few times. V is TRBV20-1 and J is TRBJ2-1; 9 positions agree with TRBD2. The CDR3 totals 17 residues. From germline, CDR1 is DFQATT and CDR2 SNEGSKA (reference sequence). After removal of 1 base from V and 4 bases from J, the junction contained 11 bases not matched to a gene. This chain's CDR3 is CSARVDSAGGRYNEQFF. CDR3 sequence (DNA): TGCAGTGCTAGAGTGGATTCAGCGGGAGGTCGATACAATGAGCAGTTCTTC.

This clonotype was counted at least ten times. In DNA, the CDR3 is TGCAGCGTTGGGCGGGGAGTAACCTACGAGCAGTACTTC. The encoded protein is CSVGRGVTYEQYF. The chain employs TRBV29-1 and TRBJ2-7; TRBD2 is a possible D gene (6 bases). V dropped 4 bases and J dropped 2 bases, with 12 bases sitting between them. The length of the CDR3 is 13 residues. CDR1 and CDR2 from the germline V gene are SQVTM and ANQGSEA.

This clonotype came up a few times. The CDR3 here is CASSLNPGLAGEWNVREQFF. The CDR3 region has the DNA TGTGCCAGCAGCTTAAACCCGGGACTAGCGGGAGAATGGAATGTCCGTGAGCAGTTCTTC. The chain couples TRBV7-3 to TRBJ2-1; 14 positions agree with TRBD2. This CDR3 region has 20 residues. Germline V gene data show CDR1 as SGHTA and CDR2 as FQGTGA. Trimming took 1 base from V and 9 from J; bases not matched to a gene: 17.

The genes are TRBV12-3 or TRBV12-4 and TRBJ2-3, with 7 bases lining up with TRBD1. The CDR3 spans 14 residues. V trimming: 3 bases; J trimming: 3 bases; junction bases outside the gene matches: 3. The CDR3 sequence: CASSFGRGTDTQYF. DNA of the CDR3: TGTGCCAGCAGTTTCGGCAGGGGGACAGATACGCAGTATTTT.

The chain joins TRBV7-6 to TRBJ2-7; 10 nucleotides align to TRBD2. Looked up from germline, CDR1 is SGHVS and CDR2 is FNYEAQ. J gave up 4 bases and V 2 bases, and 8 bases lay outside the gene matches. This CDR3 is 16 amino acids long. The CDR3 nucleotides read TGTGCCAGCAGCTTATATCAGCGGGAGGGCCCATACGAGCAGTACTTC. It is translated as CASSLYQREGPYEQYF.